The clone carrying this TCR beta chain was seen repeatedly, ten times or more. This specimen belongs to a study of T-cell reconstitution after alpha-beta-depleted transplantation in children. Trimming pared 3 bases from V and 0 bases from J, leaving 18 bases between. Germline lookup yields CDR1 LGHNA and CDR2 YSLEER. The CDR3 is made up of 18 amino acids. The TCRbeta library incorporated unique molecular identifiers. TCRdb reanalysed the PCR reads using MiXCR and keeps one entry per CDR3 protein. The sample lists about 90,000 distinct CDR3 sequences; roughly 8.4% were seen once. The receptor comes from a human donor who donated a stem cell graft to a child with congenital amegakaryocytic thrombocytopenia. J is TRBJ2-1 and V is TRBV4-3; D gene ambiguous. Sequences were derived from PBMCs from the stem cell graft donor, sampled from the stem cell graft. CDR3 loop: CASSQSPDPLSSYNEQFF. In nucleotides, the CDR3 is TGCGCCAGCAGCCAGTCCCCGGATCCTTTGAGCTCCTACAATGAGCAGTTCTTC.